This T cell receptor (beta chain) was recovered during a study of T cell clonality in common variable immunodeficiency. Findings of the study overall: Shared TCRbeta clones were fewer between CVID subjects than controls. Links between repertoire features and CVID complications were heterogeneity-limited.

Here immunoSEQ multiplex PCR was the method, and the copy in TCRdb shows in-frame clones only, minus some. The record shows approximately 57,000 clones for this sample, with no singletons present. The germline V gene has CDR1 MNHNS and CDR2 SASEGT. The V gene end was trimmed by 2 bases and the J gene end by 2 bases; junction bases not matched to a gene: 3. This CDR3 comprises 15 residues. This clone has a count of ten or more. Its antigen is as yet unknown. Sequencing ends 3 residues short of the CDR3 end; the germline J gene provides the rest. The sequenced sample consisted of peripheral blood mononuclear cells. The rearrangement links TRBV6-1 to TRBJ2-1; 7 bases agree with TRBD2. The TCR sequence derives from a person between 18 and 75 years old in good health. The CDR3 region is CASSEWREPYNEQFF. The covered CDR3 bases are TGTGCCAGCAGTGAATGGCGGGAGCCCTACAATGAG.